This T cell receptor beta chain stems from a study of shared clonotypes between healthy human individuals. Per the original methods: Junction-only immunoSEQ sequences carried no quality scores, so filtering differed. TCRdb's table, derived via immunoSEQ multiplex PCR, lists solely in-frame clones and lacks some. The V and J calls and clone size are taken from that table; D and trimming were inferred from the DNA. Among under 550,000 clones listed, 95% to 97% were seen once. A remark on this clone: Its target is not known.

General study points: Across subsets, estimated richness was generally greater for naive than for memory populations. With a handful of donors compared, around 4.7% of naive CD4 clonotypes were shared.

This CDR3 has 15 residues. Germline V gene data show CDR1 as KGHSH and CDR2 as LQKENI. V lost 5 bases, J lost 0 bases, and 11 bases lay in between. None of the donors, who were healthy HIV-negative adults, had recently had acute infections or vaccinations. Sequencing used naive CD4+ T cells sorted from blood. Specified subset: CD45RA+ positively selected. The chain uses TRBV18 and TRBJ1-5; D gene unclear. The source is a woman in her 30s in good health. The CDR3 sequence: CASSSGPNSNQPQHF. CDR3 in DNA: TGTGCCAGCTCATCGGGCCCCAATAGCAATCAGCCCCAGCATTTT.